This TCR beta chain originates from a study of vaccination effects on CD4 cells after COVID-19. Germline CDR1 and CDR2: KGHSH and LQKENI. The CDR3 runs to 13 residues. V shed 3 bases and J shed 3 bases, with 9 bases lying between them. Worth noting for this clone: The target antigen is unknown.

Before sequencing took place, the ViraFEST assay used viral peptide pools to expand antigen-specific CD4+ T cells. Upon completion of 10 to 11 days in culture, CD4+ T cells were isolated. Either the BNT162b2 or mRNA-1273 vaccine was given to participants in two doses. TCRdb's copy holds only in-frame clones and misses some; the assay was immunoSEQ multiplex PCR. The sample has roughly 16,000 clones, roughly 76% seen once. The clonotype originates from a human donor who received a COVID-19 vaccine. The chain joins TRBV18 to TRBJ2-7; D not certain. The input for sequencing was CD4+ T cells from PBMCs cultured with HCoV-NL63 spike peptides, taken after COVID-19 vaccination. Written as DNA, the CDR3 is TGTGCCAGCTCACCGGAACACGGCTACGAGCAGTACTTC. Its protein product is CASSPEHGYEQYF.